These 9 T cell receptor beta chains originate from one sample sequenced in a study of cytomegalovirus exposure and HLA in healthy donors. Primers included in the PCR were 60 Vbeta and 13 Jbeta primers. This table comes from immunoSEQ multiplex PCR, and its TCRdb copy is limited to in-frame clones, with some not included. The repertoire holds roughly 140,000 clones, with approximately 82% as singletons. Sequencing used PBMCs. The receptors here all came from a woman aged 55 to 70 in good health and CMV-seropositive.

This sequence joins TRBV5-4 and TRBJ2-5; 9 bases agree with TRBD1. The germline V gene has CDR1 SGHNT and CDR2 YYREEE (reference sequence). The J segment lost 3 bases and the V segment lost 4 bases, leaving 7 bases of the junction unmatched. The CDR3 length is 15 residues. CDR3 nucleotide sequence: TGTGCCAGCAGCAAACGGGACAGGGTAAAAGAGACCCAGTACTTC. It encodes CASSKRDRVKETQYF.

The chain links TRBV6-1 to TRBJ2-1; no firm D call. Trimming removed 9 bases from V and 6 bases from J, with 15 bases in between. CDR3 size: 13 residues. Germline V lookup: CDR1 MNHNS, CDR2 SASEGT. The chain's CDR3 is CASLRNPGNEQFF. The CDR3 DNA follows: TGTGCCAGTCTACGAAACCCTGGCAATGAGCAGTTCTTC.

This chain links TRBV4-2 with TRBJ2-7, with 11 bases that match TRBD2. This CDR3 contains 16 residues. Germline values: CDR1 LGHNA, CDR2 YNFKEQ. J gave up 3 bases and V 4 bases, and 8 bases lay outside the gene matches. In DNA, the CDR3 is TGTGCCAGCAGCCCAAGCCGACTAGCGGGAAACTACGAGCAGTACTTC. Translated, it gives CASSPSRLAGNYEQYF.

The rearrangement links TRBV7-8 to TRBJ2-2; 8 nucleotides line up with TRBD1. This CDR3 has 16 amino acids. With V trimmed by 5 bases and J by 0 bases, 5 bases remained unmatched. CDR1 SGHVS and CDR2 FQNEAQ come from the germline V gene. The CDR3 DNA sequence: TGTGCCAGCAGCCCACGACAGGGGTCGAACACCGGGGAGCTGTTTTTT. This codes for CASSPRQGSNTGELFF.

J is TRBJ2-7 and V is TRBV11-3, with D perhaps TRBD2 (5 bases). Germline CDR1 is SGHNT and CDR2 is YENEEA. This CDR3 has 14 amino acids. Trimming left V 1 base short and J 2 bases short, with 9 bases between. This CDR3 reads CASSLGTLTYEQYF. CDR3 coding DNA: TGTGCCAGCAGCTTAGGGACTCTAACCTACGAGCAGTACTTC.

The chain uses TRBV6-5 and TRBJ2-5, with D uncertain. The V and J ends lost 6 bases and 5 bases respectively, with 13 bases between them. The CDR3 is made up of 13 amino acids. Germline V gene lookup returns CDR1 MNHEY and CDR2 SVGAGI. CDR3 loop: CASSLTRRETQYF. The CDR3 DNA reads TGTGCCAGCAGCCTAACCCGTCGGGAGACCCAGTACTTC.

Regarding this clone: Sequence at one end of the junction differs from germline and may be a read error. The chain joins TRBV7-2 to TRBJ2-3; D gene uncertain. This CDR3 is built from 14 residues. Germline assignment: CDR1 SGHTA and CDR2 FQGNSA. CDR3 bases: TGTGCCAACAGCTTGGGCTATAGCACAGATACGCAGTATTTT. This encodes CANSLGYSTDTQYF.

The CDR3 protein is CASSQGGGDGYEQYF. In DNA form, the CDR3 reads TGCGCCAGCAGCCAAGGTGGAGGGGACGGCTACGAGCAGTACTTC. The rearrangement uses TRBV4-3 and TRBJ2-7; D might be TRBD2 (6 bases). CDR3 length: 15 amino acids. V shed 1 base and J shed 3 bases, with 13 bases lying between them. Germline V gene sequence: CDR1 LGHNA, CDR2 YSLEER.

The rearrangement links TRBV29-1 to TRBJ2-2; TRBD2 might be the D (5 bases). The length of the CDR3 is 13 residues. V was cut by 7 bases and J by 7 bases, with 16 bases left in between. CDR1 and CDR2 from the germline V gene are SQVTM and ANQGSEA. The CDR3 DNA follows: TGCAGCGCCCCTGCGGGCTTGCTCGGGGAGCTGTTTTTT. Amino acids: CSAPAGLLGELFF.